Presented here are 29 T cell receptor beta chains from one specimen sequenced in a study of T cells in Graves' hyperthyroidism and ophthalmopathy. From RNA transcripts, TCR beta CDR3 regions were amplified. HTBI primers were employed in a first-round RT-PCR of the TCR CDR3. One entry per CDR3 protein, called by TCRdb with MiXCR from the multiplex PCR reads. Here the sample spans 490,000 or so distinct CDR3 sequences, 22% being singletons. Sequenced material: blood. These receptors all stem from a woman in her 70s with Graves' ophthalmopathy.

This clonotype was seen repeatedly, ten times or more. This chain joins TRBV30 and TRBJ1-1, with TRBD1 as a possible D gene (6 bases). Trimming removed 3 bases at V and 6 bases at J, with 11 bases between. CDR1 and CDR2 from the germline V gene are GTSNPN and SVGIG (reference sequence). CDR3 length equals 12 residues. The CDR3 region has the DNA TGTGCCTGGAGCGGACAGCGGGCTGAAGCTTTCTTT. This encodes CAWSGQRAEAFF.

This clonotype was counted between two and nine times. This chain uses TRBV12-3 or TRBV12-4 with TRBJ1-1, with a weak D call TRBD1 (6 bases). V was pared by 3 bases and J by 4 bases, with 15 bases between. This CDR3 is 15 amino acids long. In DNA form, the CDR3 reads TGTGCCAGCAGTTTTGATCAGGGGTCGGGCACTGAAGCTTTCTTT. Its protein product is CASSFDQGSGTEAFF.

For the CDR3, the DNA is TGTGCCAGCAGCTTCTACCCTAGCGGGGCCTCCCTGGAGCAGTACTTC. It encodes CASSFYPSGASLEQYF. This sequence joins TRBV7-2 and TRBJ2-7; TRBD2 matches at 9 bases. The CDR3 spans 16 residues. V was pared by 3 bases and J by 7 bases, with 13 bases of the junction left unmatched. Germline lookup yields CDR1 SGHTA and CDR2 FQGNSA.

This clonotype has more than one count but fewer than ten. The chain's CDR3 is CASSLPTLNTEAFF. The CDR3 nucleotides are TGTGCCAGTAGTCTCCCGACACTGAACACTGAAGCTTTCTTT. The V and J genes are TRBV19 and TRBJ1-1; D ambiguous. Germline V gives CDR1 LNHDA, CDR2 SQIVND (reference sequence). The CDR3 totals 14 residues. The ends were cut back, 5 bases at V and 0 bases at J, with 10 bases in the middle.

CDR3 region: CAWSEYTEAFF. The CDR3 coding sequence is TGTGCCTGGAGTGAGTACACTGAAGCTTTCTTT. The chain combines TRBV30 with TRBJ1-1; D call uncertain. The germline V gene has CDR1 GTSNPN and CDR2 SVGIG (reference sequence). CDR3 length: 11 residues. V was shortened by 1 base and J by 3 bases, with 3 bases between the two germline ends.

Many counts were recorded for this clonotype. The chain has TRBV20-1 and TRBJ2-3, with no clear D. CDR1 and CDR2 from the germline V gene are DFQATT and SNEGSKA (reference sequence). This CDR3 is built from 14 residues. Deletions cut 3 bases from V and 3 bases from J, with 13 bases between. The DNA of the CDR3 is TGCAGTGCTAGTGACTCCCACCGGACAGATACGCAGTATTTT. Amino acid sequence: CSASDSHRTDTQYF.

This clonotype was recorded at least ten times. J is TRBJ2-3 and V is TRBV5-1; unclear D gene. The CDR3 has 14 residues. Germline V gives CDR1 SGHRS, CDR2 YFSETQ. V was shortened by 4 bases and J by 7 bases, with 16 bases between the two germline ends. The CDR3 protein is CASSPVATSNTQYF. The CDR3 DNA reads as TGCGCCAGCAGCCCAGTCGCGACGTCGAATACGCAGTATTTT.

This clonotype was found a few times. The rearrangement joins TRBV29-1 to TRBJ2-5; no clear D gene. V was pared by 7 bases and J by 6 bases, with 9 bases between. The CDR3 runs to 10 residues. Per the germline V gene, CDR1 is SQVTM and CDR2 is ANQGSEA. CDR3 sequence (DNA): TGCAGCGCCAAAGGGAAGACCCAGTACTTC. Protein product: CSAKGKTQYF.

This clonotype was seen repeatedly, ten times or more. This chain joins TRBV28 and TRBJ1-2, with D perhaps matching TRBD1 (5 bases). V shed 5 bases and J shed 8 bases, with 27 bases lying between them. There are 17 residues in the CDR3. CDR1 MDHEN and CDR2 SYDVKM come from the germline V gene. The chain's CDR3 is CASSPRGLRTPIGGYTF. CDR3 coding DNA: TGTGCCAGCAGTCCGAGGGGACTCCGGACCCCTATAGGAGGCTACACCTTC.

Ten or more counts support this clonotype. The genes are TRBV7-2 and TRBJ2-1, with 11 bases that match TRBD2. The germline gives CDR1 SGHTA, CDR2 FQGNSA. This CDR3 comprises 15 residues. With V trimmed by 7 bases and J by 2 bases, 4 bases remained unmatched. The CDR3 DNA is TGTGCCAGCACCATACTAGCGGGAGCCTACAATGAGCAGTTCTTC. It codes for CASTILAGAYNEQFF.

This clonotype was seen more than once but under ten times. The V and J genes are TRBV4-3 and TRBJ2-1; no clear D. V shed 2 bases and J shed 6 bases, with 17 bases lying between them. The CDR3 has 16 amino acids. Per the germline V gene, CDR1 is LGHNA and CDR2 is YSLEER. The CDR3 nucleotides read TGCGCCAGCAGCCAACAGTGGAAGCCCCCGGGCAATGAGCAGTTCTTC. This translates into CASSQQWKPPGNEQFF.

The V call is TRBV3-1, the J call TRBJ2-3; tentative D call: TRBD1 (6 bases). V lost 1 base and J lost 4, with 12 bases in between. The CDR3 covers 15 residues. Per germline, CDR1 LGHDT and CDR2 YNNKEL (reference sequence). This CDR3 is CASSQVARGADTQYF. The DNA of the CDR3 is TGTGCCAGCAGCCAAGTGGCCAGGGGAGCAGATACGCAGTATTTT.

V is TRBV7-2 and J is TRBJ2-5; 11 nucleotides match TRBD2. Germline V gene data show CDR1 as SGHTA and CDR2 as FQGNSA. This CDR3 has 16 residues. The junction had 8 bases not matched to a gene; V was cut back by 4 bases and J by 4 bases. The CDR3 region is CASSSTFGLAGETQYF. The CDR3, as DNA: TGTGCCAGCAGCTCCACCTTTGGACTAGCGGGAGAGACCCAGTACTTC.

This clonotype showed up just a few times. The J gene is TRBJ2-7, the V gene TRBV12-3 or TRBV12-4, with D perhaps given as TRBD1 or TRBD2 (5 bases each). The V gene lost 5 bases and the J gene lost 2 bases, with 16 bases spanning the gap. The CDR3 is made up of 15 amino acids. CDR3 sequence: CASSPTIRGPYEQYF. The CDR3 DNA is TGTGCCAGCAGTCCAACCATTCGGGGCCCCTACGAGCAGTACTTC.

This clonotype has more than one count but fewer than ten. The V and J genes are TRBV5-1 and TRBJ2-5, with D tentatively TRBD1 (6 bases). Trimming shortened V by 1 base and J by 2 bases, and 12 bases separated the two germline ends. Per the germline V gene, CDR1 is SGHRS and CDR2 is YFSETQ. The CDR3 spans 15 residues. Written as DNA, the CDR3 is TGCGCCAGCAGCTTGTCCGGGACAAATCAAGAGACCCAGTACTTC. Translated, it gives CASSLSGTNQETQYF.

V gene TRBV20-1 combines with J gene TRBJ1-5, with D unresolved. Trimming left V 0 bases short and J 10 bases short, with 10 bases between. Germline-derived CDR1 and CDR2 are DFQATT and SNEGSKA (reference sequence). The CDR3 is made up of 12 amino acids. CDR3 nucleotides: TGCAGTGCTAGAGATTCCGGGCGCCCCCAGCATTTT. Amino acids: CSARDSGRPQHF.

Worth noting for this clonotype: Germline is not matched at one junction end, which may reflect a read error. The genes are TRBV16 and TRBJ2-2; 7 nucleotides align to TRBD2. This CDR3 is built from 14 residues. Germline values: CDR1 KGHSY, CDR2 FQNENV. DNA for the CDR3: TGTGCCAGCAGCCCGACTAGCCAAGCCGGGGGGCTGTTTTTT. Translating gives CASSPTSQAGGLFF.

This clonotype was detected only once. V gene TRBV6-1 combines with J gene TRBJ1-2; 7 bases align to TRBD1. The CDR3 length is 14 residues. J lost 5 bases, V lost 5 bases, and 8 bases had no gene match. Germline V gives CDR1 MNHNS, CDR2 SASEGT. The DNA for the CDR3 is TGTGCCAGCAGTCGCGGGACAGACCAATATGGCTACACCTTC. This translates into CASSRGTDQYGYTF.

This clonotype has more than one count but fewer than ten. The gene calls are TRBV6-1 and TRBJ1-1, with D tentatively TRBD1 (5 bases). There are 13 residues in the CDR3. Trimming removed 7 bases from V and 3 bases from J, with 12 bases in between. Germline V CDR1 and CDR2: MNHNS, SASEGT. The CDR3 spells CASTGAQHTEAFF. CDR3 bases: TGTGCCAGCACCGGGGCCCAACACACTGAAGCTTTCTTT.

This clonotype has more than one count but fewer than ten. Here the CDR3 DNA reads TGTGCCAGCAGTTACGTGGGCACTGAAGCTTTCTTT. The encoded protein is CASSYVGTEAFF. The chain recombines TRBV6-2 or TRBV6-3 with TRBJ1-1, with D uncertain. The CDR3 loop spans 12 amino acids. Germline V CDR1 and CDR2: MNHEY, SVGEGT. The V end lost 2 bases, the J end lost 4 bases, and 5 bases lay between the germline ends.

This clonotype has only a few counts. The rearrangement uses TRBV18 and TRBJ2-7, with 7 bases lining up with TRBD1. Trimming cost V 2 bases and J 5 bases; bases outside gene matches: 3. Per germline, CDR1 KGHSH and CDR2 LQKENI. This CDR3 region has 13 residues. The DNA of the CDR3 is TGTGCCAGCTCACCATTCAGGGGGAACGAGCAGTACTTC. This encodes CASSPFRGNEQYF.

The sample holds many counts of this clonotype. The CDR3 loop is CATKLRGDVNTEAFF. DNA of the CDR3: TGTGCCACGAAACTAAGAGGGGACGTGAACACTGAAGCTTTCTTT. The gene calls are TRBV6-1 and TRBJ1-1, with D possibly matching TRBD1 (5 bases). The ends were cut back, 10 bases at V and 0 bases at J, with 18 bases in the middle. The CDR3 loop spans 15 amino acids. Germline V gives CDR1 MNHNS, CDR2 SASEGT.

This clonotype was counted only a few times. This sequence joins TRBV6-1 and TRBJ2-3, with D possibly being TRBD1 (6 bases). The CDR3 consists of 15 residues. Germline V gene sequence: CDR1 MNHNS, CDR2 SASEGT. V was shortened by 6 bases and J by 5 bases, with 18 bases between the two germline ends. Here the CDR3 reads CASSSGQGNIDTQYF. CDR3 DNA: TGTGCCAGCAGCTCTGGTCAGGGGAATATAGATACGCAGTATTTT.

This clonotype was counted at least ten times. The chain uses TRBV11-3 and TRBJ2-1; the match to TRBD1 covers 7 bases. Looked up from germline, CDR1 is SGHNT and CDR2 is YENEEA. With V trimmed by 2 bases and J by 4 bases, 2 bases remained unmatched. CDR3 size: 14 residues. The CDR3 DNA is TGTGCCAGCAGCTTACAGGGGGAGTACAATGAGCAGTTCTTC. Its protein product is CASSLQGEYNEQFF.

This clonotype came up a few times. The chain is built from TRBV28 and TRBJ1-5; unclear D gene. This CDR3 is built from 15 residues. Germline V gene sequence: CDR1 MDHEN, CDR2 SYDVKM. The CDR3 DNA sequence: TGTGCATCAGTCGGAGGTTTTAGTAGCAATCAGCCCCAGCATTTT. Amino acid sequence: CASVGGFSSNQPQHF.

The gene calls are TRBV4-1 and TRBJ2-5, with 13 bases identical to TRBD2. The CDR3 length is 16 residues. Germline assignment: CDR1 MGHRA and CDR2 YSYEKL. The V and J ends lost 5 bases and 5 bases, in that order; junction bases with no gene match: 8. The CDR3 DNA follows: TGCGCCAGCAGCTTTACTAGCGGGAGGGAGCGGGAGACCCAGTACTTC. This codes for CASSFTSGRERETQYF.

The genes are TRBV6-6 and TRBJ2-1; 11 positions agree with TRBD2. With V trimmed by 0 bases and J by 2 bases, 12 bases remained unmatched. Germline lookup yields CDR1 MNHNY and CDR2 SVGAGI (reference sequence). The CDR3 has 20 residues. The CDR3 DNA sequence: TGTGCCAGCAGTTACTCCGAGGGGGCACTAGCGGGAGTCACCTACAATGAGCAGTTCTTC. Protein: CASSYSEGALAGVTYNEQFF.

Ten or more counts support this clonotype. V usage is TRBV28 and J usage is TRBJ1-2; no firm D call. The CDR3 extends over 16 amino acids. V was clipped by 6 bases and J by 0 bases, with 17 bases between them. Germline CDR1 and CDR2: MDHEN and SYDVKM. DNA of the CDR3: TGTGCCAGCAGAGACGGTGGGGTATGGTCTAACTATGGCTACACCTTC. It translates to CASRDGGVWSNYGYTF.

The chain carries TRBV27 and TRBJ1-2, with 8 bases aligning to TRBD1. The CDR3 spans 16 residues. Germline loops: CDR1 MNHEY, CDR2 SMNVEV (reference sequence). After removal of 0 bases from V and 2 bases from J, the junction contained 5 bases not matched to a gene. CDR3 region: CASSLSRQGRNYGYTF. DNA for the CDR3: TGTGCCAGCAGTTTATCACGACAGGGGCGGAACTATGGCTACACCTTC.